This entry lists 27 T cell receptor beta chains sequenced from one sample in a study of tissue T cells after allogeneic stem cell transplantation. Time point of the sample: mouse harvest day 14 after allogeneic transplant. Mouse grafts combined 10^7 T-cell-depleted bone marrow cells with 10^6 splenic CD5+ T cells. The table came from immunoSEQ multiplex PCR; TCRdb's copy has only in-frame clones and leaves some out. The repertoire holds thousands of clones, with roughly a third as singletons. Source material: skin. Every receptor here comes from a female BALB/c mouse given C57BL/6 T cells with graft-versus-host disease after an allogeneic hematopoietic cell transplant.

This clone came up a few times. Here the gene names and germline are mouse. The observed sequence ends 1 residue before the CDR3 terminus, with the missing tail filled in from the germline J gene. The chain is built from TRBV3 and TRBJ1-2; D uncertain. Germline V gives CDR1 SNHLY, CDR2 FYNGKV (reference sequence). V was clipped by 4 bases and J by 0 bases, with 6 bases between them. The CDR3 totals 13 residues. The CDR3 is CASSSTANSDYTF. Partial CDR3 DNA: TGTGCCAGCAGCTCCACAGCAAACTCCGACTACACC.

By sample share, this clone is medium-sized. Genes and germline come from the mouse. This CDR3 is CASRGLGVYAEQFF. CDR3 DNA, as far as it was read: TGTGCCAGCAGGGGACTGGGGGTCTATGCTGAGCAGTTC. The V and J genes are TRBV26 and TRBJ2-1; TRBD2 agrees at 11 bases. The read comes to an end 1 residue before the CDR3 does, leaving the germline J gene to fill in the end. CDR3 size: 14 residues. The germline V gene encodes CDR1 KGHPV and CDR2 FQNQEV (reference sequence). V trimming: 6 bases; J trimming: 3 bases; junction bases outside the gene matches: 1.

Remarks on this clone: Mouse names are used for the genes. The covered CDR3 bases are TGTGCCAGCAGCCCTGGGGGGGCGCGAAACACCTTGTAC. This translates into CASSPGGARNTLY. The full CDR3 sequence reads CASSPGGARNTLYF. The chain combines TRBV15 with TRBJ2-4, with TRBD2 matching over 10 bases. The read falls 1 residue short of the CDR3 end, and the missing part is taken from the germline J gene. The length of the CDR3 is 14 residues. Germline CDR1 SGHND, CDR2 FRSKSL. V trimming: 6 bases; J trimming: 5 bases; junction bases outside the gene matches: 5.

In regard to this clone: Gene names are mouse gene names. Sequencing ends 1 residue short of the CDR3 end; the germline J gene provides the rest. J is TRBJ2-2 and V is TRBV12-2; maybe TRBD1 (5 bases). This CDR3 has 14 residues. The V and J ends lost 2 bases and 0 bases respectively, with 6 bases between them. Germline V gene data show CDR1 as SGHLS and CDR2 as HYDKME. The CDR3 region is CASSPGSNTGQLYF. The sequenced part of the CDR3 DNA is TGTGCCAGCTCTCCAGGGTCAAACACCGGGCAGCTCTAC.

By sample share, this clone is large. Mouse gene names and germline throughout. The read finishes 1 residue shy of the CDR3 end, and the germline J gene is used to complete it. The V and J genes are TRBV26 and TRBJ1-2; no clear D. CDR1 is KGHPV, CDR2 FQNQEV, per germline (reference sequence). The germline V and J ends were trimmed by 1 base and 0 bases, with 6 bases remaining between them. CDR3 size: 14 residues. The CDR3 protein is CASSLYSANSDYTF. The CDR3 bases that were read are TGTGCCAGCAGTCTGTACAGCGCAAACTCCGACTACACC.

On this clone itself: Genes and germline are mouse. CDR3 DNA (partial): TGTGCCAGCAGGACTGGGGGGTACCAAGACACCCAGTAC. The encoded protein is CASRTGGYQDTQY. The full CDR3 reads CASRTGGYQDTQYF. This chain connects TRBV19 to TRBJ2-5; 10 nucleotides line up with TRBD2. The CDR3 end is not reached by the read, which stops 1 residue before it; the germline J gene fills it in. Germline CDR1 FNHDT, CDR2 SITEND (reference sequence). With 5 bases clipped from V and 1 base from J, the junction kept 1 base outside the gene matches. The CDR3 totals 14 residues.

This clone rates as medium-sized. The gene symbols are mouse symbols. The CDR3 extends 1 residue past the end of the read, so its final part is completed from the germline J gene. This chain uses TRBV23 with TRBJ2-1. This CDR3 region has 14 residues. The germline gives CDR1 KGHTA, CDR2 FQNQQP. This CDR3 reads CSSSQGRNYAEQFF. The covered CDR3 bases are TGCTCCAGCAGTCAAGGACGAAACTATGCTGAGCAGTTC.

Concerning this clone: Gene labels here are mouse ones. Read coverage stops 1 residue before the CDR3 terminus; the germline J gene supplies the remainder. The rearrangement joins TRBV26 to TRBJ1-1, with TRBD1 identical over 7 bases. With V trimmed by 4 bases and J by 4 bases, 3 bases remained unmatched. The CDR3 consists of 13 residues. Germline V gene data show CDR1 as KGHPV and CDR2 as FQNQEV (reference sequence). CDR3 residues: CASSPRGGTEVFF. The CDR3 DNA, read in part, is TGTGCCAGCAGTCCCAGGGGGGGCACAGAAGTCTTC. The full variable domain, rest sourced from reference TRBV26 and TRBJ1-1, is NSKVIQTPRYLVKGQGQKAKMRCIPEKGHPVVFWYQQNKNNEFKFLINFQNQEVLQQIDMTEKRFSAECPSNSPCSLEIQSSEAGDSALYLCASSPRGGTEVFFGKGTRLTVV.

This clone is categorized as medium-sized. Gene names and germline match the mouse. The missing CDR3 end, 1 residue past where the read stops, is filled in from the germline J gene. J is TRBJ1-3 and V is TRBV23. The CDR3 is 11 amino acids. Germline V CDR1 and CDR2: KGHTA, FQNQQP. CDR3 amino acids: CSSSHGNTLYF. CDR3 DNA, as far as it was read: TGCTCCAGCAGTCATGGAAATACGCTCTAT.

This clone was seen more than once but under ten times. Genes here carry mouse names. Read data end 1 residue before the CDR3 end; the end is taken from the germline J gene. V usage is TRBV13-1 and J usage is TRBJ1-2; 7 bases are shared with TRBD1. From germline, CDR1 is NSHNY and CDR2 SYGAGN. CDR3 size: 14 residues. V shed 4 bases and J 1 base; nucleotides not matched to a gene: 4. CDR3 DNA, as far as it was read: TGTGCCAGCAGTCACCGGGACAGAAACTCCGACTACACC. Residues: CASSHRDRNSDYT. The entire CDR3 protein is CASSHRDRNSDYTF.

In regard to this clone: Gene names and germline match the mouse. The read comes to an end 1 residue before the CDR3 does, leaving the germline J gene to fill in the end. V gene TRBV26 combines with J gene TRBJ2-2; D remains unclear. The V end was cut by 4 bases, the J end by 0 bases, with 9 bases between. Germline CDR1 KGHPV, CDR2 FQNQEV (reference sequence). The CDR3 is 15 amino acids. The CDR3 bases that were read are TGTGCCAGCAGTCCTCCGGGAGCAAACACCGGGCAGCTCTAC. Residues: CASSPPGANTGQLY. The whole CDR3 region reads CASSPPGANTGQLYF.

By sample share, this clone is large. Gene names are mouse gene names. The DNA ends 1 residue before the CDR3 does, and the rest of the CDR3 is filled in from the germline J gene. J is TRBJ2-2 and V is TRBV26; 8 bases are shared with TRBD2. Looked up from germline, CDR1 is KGHPV and CDR2 is FQNQEV (reference sequence). CDR3 length: 14 amino acids. The V gene end was trimmed by 5 bases and the J gene end by 2 bases; junction bases not matched to a gene: 1. Incomplete CDR3 DNA: TGTGCCAGCAGTGGGGGGGCTAACACCGGGCAGCTCTAC. Amino acid sequence: CASSGGANTGQLY. The CDR3 as a whole reads CASSGGANTGQLYF.

In its sample, this clone ranks as medium-sized. Gene names are the mouse ones. The sequence runs out 1 residue before the end of the CDR3; the remainder is reconstructed from the germline J gene. The chain uses TRBV16 and TRBJ2-1; unclear D gene. The germline gives CDR1 SGHSA, CDR2 FRNQAP. The CDR3 has 12 residues. V was cut by 4 bases and J by 1 base, with 2 bases left in between. CDR3 in amino acids: CASSSNYAEQFF. The sequenced part of the CDR3 DNA is TGTGCAAGCAGCTCAAACTATGCTGAGCAGTTC.

This clone turned up a few times. The listed genes are named as in mouse. The CDR3: CTCSAAGTGQAPLF. CDR3 DNA (partial): TGCACCTGCAGTGCAGCCGGGACAGGGCAGGCTCCGCTT. V is TRBV1 and J is TRBJ1-5; 9 bases align to TRBD1. The CDR3 is cut off 1 residue early in the read; its end comes from the germline J gene. This CDR3 is 14 amino acids long. CDR1 NSQYPW and CDR2 LRSPGD come from the germline V gene (reference sequence). Losses at the gene ends were 1 base for V and 7 bases for J; bases not matched to a gene: 2.

This clone has more than one count but fewer than ten. Gene names and germline refer to mouse. The read finishes 1 residue shy of the CDR3 end, and the germline J gene is used to complete it. The genes are TRBV16 and TRBJ1-5; 8 bases align to TRBD1. V was clipped by 3 bases and J by 6 bases; unmatched bases: 4. The V gene's germline CDR1 is SGHSA and CDR2 FRNQAP. The CDR3 has 14 amino acids. The sequenced CDR3 bases are TGTGCAAGCAGCTTCGGGACAGGCCCCCAGGCTCCGCTT. It specifies CASSFGTGPQAPL. From start to end, the CDR3 is CASSFGTGPQAPLF.

Comment on this clone: Gene and germline names: mouse. The CDR3 is cut off 1 residue early in the read; its end comes from the germline J gene. The chain has TRBV15 and TRBJ2-3; 14 positions match TRBD2. Germline CDR1 SGHND, CDR2 FRSKSL. J was trimmed by 3 bases and V by 6 bases; bases with no gene match: 5. The CDR3 runs 16 residues. The sequenced part of the CDR3 DNA is TGTGCCAGCAGGGGACTGGGGGGGCGCAGAGCAGAAACGCTGTAT. Translating it yields CASRGLGGRRAETLY. The full CDR3 is CASRGLGGRRAETLYF.

About this clone itself: The genes and germline here are from mouse. This CDR3 reads CTCSGRDRGNERLFF. CDR3 DNA (partial): TGCACCTGCAGTGGCCGGGACAGGGGTAACGAAAGATTATTT. V gene TRBV1 combines with J gene TRBJ1-4; 10 nucleotides align to TRBD1. Read sequence stops 1 residue before the CDR3 end, and the germline J gene provides the missing end. The junction had 4 bases not matched to a gene; V was cut back by 4 bases and J by 5 bases. The CDR3 spans 15 residues. Germline values: CDR1 NSQYPW, CDR2 LRSPGD (reference sequence). The full variable domain, in which reference TRBV1 and TRBJ1-4 provide the parts outside the CDR3, is VTLLEQNPRWRLVPRGQAVNLRCILKNSQYPWMSWYQQDLQKQLQWLFTLRSPGDKEVKSLPGADYLATRVTDTELRLQVANMSQGRTLYCTCSGRDRGNERLFFGHGTKLSVL.

On this clone itself: Each gene name is a mouse one. The read terminates 1 residue ahead of where the CDR3 ends, so the germline J gene completes it. V and J are TRBV12-2 and TRBJ2-5; the D gene is possibly TRBD1 (6 bases). The germline V and J ends were trimmed by 0 bases and 5 bases, with 11 bases remaining between them. CDR1 is SGHLS, CDR2 HYDKME, per germline. The CDR3 contains 14 residues. CDR3 protein: CASSLRGGGDTQYF. The sequenced CDR3 bases are TGTGCCAGCTCTCTCCGGGGAGGGGGAGACACCCAGTAC. Filled out from reference TRBV12-2 and TRBJ2-5, the complete variable domain reads NSGVVQSPRYIIKGKGERSILKCIPISGHLSVAWYQQTQGQELKFFIQHYDKMERDKGNLPSRFSVQQFDDYHSEMNMSALELEDSAVYFCASSLRGGGDTQYFGPGTRLLVL.

Comment on this clone: Any gene name here is a mouse gene name. The CDR3 end falls 1 residue outside the read, so it is completed with the germline J gene. The chain carries TRBV24 and TRBJ2-3; no clear D gene. The CDR3 extends over 15 amino acids. Germline CDR1 KGHTA, CDR2 FRNEEI. Deletions cut 1 base from V and 0 bases from J, with 8 bases between. Partial CDR3 DNA: TGTGCCAGCAGTCTGTGGCCAGTTAGTGCAGAAACGCTGTAT. Its protein is CASSLWPVSAETLY. The full CDR3 is CASSLWPVSAETLYF.

This clone is labeled as medium-sized (0.01 to 0.1%). Any gene name here is a mouse gene name. Read sequence stops 1 residue before the CDR3 end, and the germline J gene provides the missing end. Other DNA sequences in the sample encode the same CDR3. This rearrangement joins TRBV26 to TRBJ2-4; D possibly corresponds to TRBD2 (6 bases). Germline CDR1 is KGHPV and CDR2 is FQNQEV (reference sequence). V was clipped by 6 bases and J by 0 bases, with 10 bases between them. The CDR3 is 14 amino acids. CDR3 DNA, as far as it was read: TGTGCCAGCAGCCCGACTGGTAGTCAAAACACCTTGTAC. This encodes CASSPTGSQNTLY. The whole CDR3 region reads CASSPTGSQNTLYF.

As regards this clone: The listed genes are named as in mouse. The read ends 1 residue early relative to the CDR3; the germline J gene fills the gap. This sequence joins TRBV26 and TRBJ1-1, with unresolved D. V shed 3 bases and J shed 1 base, with 6 bases lying between them. There are 13 residues in the CDR3. In germline, CDR1 is KGHPV, CDR2 FQNQEV (reference sequence). Incomplete CDR3 DNA: TGTGCCAGCAGTCTCAGATGGAACACAGAAGTCTTC. This sequence encodes CASSLRWNTEVF. The entire CDR3 protein is CASSLRWNTEVFF.

With regard to this clone: Gene names are mouse gene names. The sequence runs out 1 residue before the end of the CDR3; the remainder is reconstructed from the germline J gene. This chain links TRBV5 with TRBJ2-2; a possible D gene is TRBD2 (5 bases). Germline values: CDR1 LGHNA, CDR2 YNLKQL (reference sequence). The CDR3 sequence is 15 residues long. The V end lost 1 base, the J end lost 0 bases, and 6 bases lay between the germline ends. Here the CDR3 reads CASSQVGSNTGQLYF. The DNA read from the CDR3 is TGTGCCAGCAGCCAAGTGGGGTCAAACACCGGGCAGCTCTAC.

Notes on this clone: The germline and genes are mouse ones. Read sequence stops 1 residue before the CDR3 end, and the germline J gene provides the missing end. The V and J genes are TRBV26 and TRBJ1-4; 7 bases are a match to TRBD1. V lost 5 bases, J lost 1 base, and 1 base stayed unmatched. Germline assignment: CDR1 KGHPV and CDR2 FQNQEV (reference sequence). CDR3 length equals 14 residues. The sequenced part of the CDR3 DNA is TGTGCCAGCAGTTGGACAGGTTCCAACGAAAGATTATTT. Protein: CASSWTGSNERLF. The full CDR3 reads CASSWTGSNERLFF. The full variable domain, with the rest looked up from reference TRBV26 and TRBJ1-4, is NSKVIQTPRYLVKGQGQKAKMRCIPEKGHPVVFWYQQNKNNEFKFLINFQNQEVLQQIDMTEKRFSAECPSNSPCSLEIQSSEAGDSALYLCASSWTGSNERLFFGHGTKLSVL.

This clone counts as medium-sized. Germline and genes here are mouse. The read terminates 1 residue before the CDR3 end, so the remaining end is supplied by the germline J gene. The chain joins TRBV26 to TRBJ2-7, with D perhaps matching TRBD1 (6 bases). V dropped 3 bases and J dropped 4 bases, with 10 bases sitting between them. Germline CDR1 KGHPV, CDR2 FQNQEV (reference sequence). The CDR3 spans 13 residues. The covered CDR3 bases are TGTGCCAGCAGTCTAGGAGGACAGTATGAACAGTAC. Its protein is CASSLGGQYEQY. The whole CDR3 is CASSLGGQYEQYF.

By share, this clone counts as medium-sized (0.01 to 0.1%). All gene names here are mouse names. The CDR3 extends 1 residue past the end of the read, so its final part is completed from the germline J gene. The chain employs TRBV1 and TRBJ2-7, with 8 nucleotides matching TRBD1. Germline V gives CDR1 NSQYPW, CDR2 LRSPGD (reference sequence). This CDR3 has 13 amino acids. Losses at the gene ends were 1 base for V and 6 bases for J; bases not matched to a gene: 2. The CDR3 bases that were read are TGCACCTGCAGTGCAGTACAGGGGGTTGAACAGTAC. Translating gives CTCSAVQGVEQY. The CDR3, in full, reads CTCSAVQGVEQYF. Supplemented by reference TRBV1 and TRBJ2-7, the full variable domain reads VTLLEQNPRWRLVPRGQAVNLRCILKNSQYPWMSWYQQDLQKQLQWLFTLRSPGDKEVKSLPGADYLATRVTDTELRLQVANMSQGRTLYCTCSAVQGVEQYFGPGTRLTVL.

Comments on this clone: Gene names follow the mouse nomenclature. Coverage ceases 1 residue before the CDR3 finishes, and the germline J gene fills in the end. The gene calls are TRBV5 and TRBJ1-4; unclear D gene. The V and J ends lost 2 bases and 5 bases respectively, with 9 bases between them. This CDR3 region has 14 residues. Germline loops: CDR1 LGHNA, CDR2 YNLKQL (reference sequence). The CDR3 protein is CASSQKQINERLFF. Incomplete CDR3 DNA: TGTGCCAGCAGCCAAAAACAGATAAACGAAAGATTATTT.

About this clone itself: The germline and genes are mouse ones. The sequence runs out 1 residue before the end of the CDR3; the remainder is reconstructed from the germline J gene. V gene TRBV1 combines with J gene TRBJ1-1; tentative D call: TRBD1 (5 bases). Germline V CDR1 and CDR2: NSQYPW, LRSPGD (reference sequence). This CDR3 contains 13 residues. Between the trimmed V and J ends, which lost 5 bases and 0 bases, there was a span of 7 bases. The covered CDR3 bases are TGCACCTGCAGTCCGGGACAGAACACAGAAGTCTTC. Amino acids: CTCSPGQNTEVF. The full CDR3 sequence reads CTCSPGQNTEVFF.